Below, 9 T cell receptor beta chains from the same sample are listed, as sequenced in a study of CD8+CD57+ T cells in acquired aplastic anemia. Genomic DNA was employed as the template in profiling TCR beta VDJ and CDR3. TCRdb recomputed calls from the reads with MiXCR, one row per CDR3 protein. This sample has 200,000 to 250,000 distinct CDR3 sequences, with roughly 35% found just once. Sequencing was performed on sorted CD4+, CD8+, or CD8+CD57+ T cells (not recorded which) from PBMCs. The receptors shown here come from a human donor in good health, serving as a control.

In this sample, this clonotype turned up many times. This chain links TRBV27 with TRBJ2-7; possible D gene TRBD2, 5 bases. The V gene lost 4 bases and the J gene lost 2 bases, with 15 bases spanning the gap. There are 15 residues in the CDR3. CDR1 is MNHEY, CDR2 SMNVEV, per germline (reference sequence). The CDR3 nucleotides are TGTGCCAGCAGTTCACTAGTGATACCTCCCTACGAGCAGTACTTC. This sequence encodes CASSSLVIPPYEQYF.

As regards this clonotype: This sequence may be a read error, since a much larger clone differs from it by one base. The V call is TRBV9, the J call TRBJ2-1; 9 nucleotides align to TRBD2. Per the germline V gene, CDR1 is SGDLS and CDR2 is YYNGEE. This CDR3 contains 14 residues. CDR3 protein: CACSITGTSSEQFF. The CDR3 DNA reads TGTGCCTGCAGCATTACCGGGACTAGCTCTGAGCAGTTCTTC.

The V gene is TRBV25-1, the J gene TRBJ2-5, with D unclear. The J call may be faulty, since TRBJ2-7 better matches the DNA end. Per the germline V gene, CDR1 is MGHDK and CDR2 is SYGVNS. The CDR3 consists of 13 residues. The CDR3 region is CASSPLLSYEQYF. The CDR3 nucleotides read TGTGCCAGCAGCCCCCTCTTATCCTACGAGCAGTACTTC.

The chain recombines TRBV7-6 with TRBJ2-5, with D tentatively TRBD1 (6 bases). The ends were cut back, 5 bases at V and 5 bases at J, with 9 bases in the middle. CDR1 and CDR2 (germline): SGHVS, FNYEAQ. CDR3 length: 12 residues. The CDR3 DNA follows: TGTGCCAGCAGCGAAAGGGGGGAGACCCAGTACTTC. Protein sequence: CASSERGETQYF.

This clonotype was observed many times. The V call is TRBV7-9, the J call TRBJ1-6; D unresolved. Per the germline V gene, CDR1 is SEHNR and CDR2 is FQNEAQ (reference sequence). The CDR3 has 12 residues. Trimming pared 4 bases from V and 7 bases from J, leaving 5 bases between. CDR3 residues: CASSYQNSPLHF. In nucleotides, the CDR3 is TGTGCCAGCAGCTACCAAAATTCACCCCTCCACTTT.

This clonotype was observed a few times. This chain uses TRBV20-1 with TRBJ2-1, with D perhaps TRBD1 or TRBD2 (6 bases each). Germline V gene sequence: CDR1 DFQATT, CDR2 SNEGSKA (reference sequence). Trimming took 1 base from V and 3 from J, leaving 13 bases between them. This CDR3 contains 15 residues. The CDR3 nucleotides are TGCAGTGCTAGAGCCCCGGGGGCGCGCTACAATGAGCAGTTCTTC. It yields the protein CSARAPGARYNEQFF.

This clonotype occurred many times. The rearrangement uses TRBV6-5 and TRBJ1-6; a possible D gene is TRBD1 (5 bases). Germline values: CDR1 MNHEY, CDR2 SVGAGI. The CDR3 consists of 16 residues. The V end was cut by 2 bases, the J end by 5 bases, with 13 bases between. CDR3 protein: CASSYLRVSDNSPLHF. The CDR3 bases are TGTGCCAGCAGTTACCTCAGGGTTTCGGATAATTCACCCCTCCACTTT.

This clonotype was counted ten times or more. The CDR3: CASSLAGTGGKRDYGYTF. The CDR3 coding sequence is TGCGCCAGCAGCTTGGCAGGGACAGGGGGTAAGAGGGACTATGGCTACACCTTC. V and J are TRBV5-1 and TRBJ1-2; 11 bases are shared with TRBD1. Germline loops: CDR1 SGHRS, CDR2 YFSETQ. The CDR3 is 18 residues long. After removal of 0 bases from V and 3 bases from J, the junction contained 10 bases not matched to a gene.

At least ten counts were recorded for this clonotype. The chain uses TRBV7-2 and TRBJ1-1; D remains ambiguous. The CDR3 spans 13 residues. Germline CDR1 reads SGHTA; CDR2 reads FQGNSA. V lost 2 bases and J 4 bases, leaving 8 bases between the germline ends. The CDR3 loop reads CASSLTGSTEAFF. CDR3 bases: TGTGCCAGCAGCTTAACCGGTTCCACTGAAGCTTTCTTT.